One sample yielded the 2 T cell receptor beta chains listed below, sequenced in a study of T cells expressing NK-cell markers. From the 5' RACE reads, TCRdb lists one entry per CDR3 protein and no DNA. The listing contains about 380,000 distinct CDR3 sequences. The source material was blood T cells: a sorted CD56 or NKG2C T cell subset, CD4+ or CD8+ T cells, or bulk PBMC T cells (not recorded which). These receptors came from a man aged 18 to 69 in good health.

V usage is TRBV10-3 and J usage is TRBJ1-1; TCRdb indicates TRBD1, and absent DNA this call remains unverified. In germline, CDR1 is ENHRY, CDR2 SYGVKD. The CDR3 has 15 amino acids. CDR3 region: CAISDNGAGNTEAFF.

J is TRBJ2-1 and V is TRBV29-1; TCRdb's D call, TRBD2, is unchecked because there is no DNA. CDR1 and CDR2 from the germline V gene are SQVTM and ANQGSEA. The CDR3 is 17 amino acids. CDR3 sequence: CSVLRVSGGQAYNEQFF.